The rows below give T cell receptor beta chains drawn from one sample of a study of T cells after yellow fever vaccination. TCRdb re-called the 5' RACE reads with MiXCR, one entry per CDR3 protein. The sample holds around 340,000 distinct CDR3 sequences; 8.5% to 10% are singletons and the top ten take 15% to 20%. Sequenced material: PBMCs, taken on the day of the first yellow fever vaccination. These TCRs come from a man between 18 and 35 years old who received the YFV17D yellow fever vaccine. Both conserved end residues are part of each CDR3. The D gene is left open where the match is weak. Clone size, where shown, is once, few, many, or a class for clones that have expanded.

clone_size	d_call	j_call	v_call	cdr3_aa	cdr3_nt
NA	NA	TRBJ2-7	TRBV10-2	CASSDTPYEQYF	TGCGCCAGCAGTGACACCCCCTACGAGCAGTACTTC
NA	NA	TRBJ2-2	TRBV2	CASSEEDTRVTGELFF	TGTGCCAGCAGTGAAGAGGACACCCGGGTCACCGGGGAGCTGTTTTTT
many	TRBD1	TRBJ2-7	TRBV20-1	CSAPDRDLEQYF	TGCAGTGCCCCCGACAGGGACCTCGAGCAGTACTTC
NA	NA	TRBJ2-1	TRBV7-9	CASSQSGTPHNEQFF	TGTGCCAGCAGCCAATCTGGGACACCTCACAATGAGCAGTTCTTC
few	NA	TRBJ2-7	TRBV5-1	CASSLGARWRGYEQYF	TGCGCCAGCAGCCTCGGGGCGAGATGGAGAGGCTACGAGCAGTACTTC
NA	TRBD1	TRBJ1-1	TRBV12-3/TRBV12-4	CASSLGTGVMNTEAFF	TGTGCCAGCAGTTTAGGGACAGGGGTGATGAACACTGAAGCTTTCTTT
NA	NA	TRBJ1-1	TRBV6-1	CASRPPLYTEAFF	TGTGCCAGCAGACCGCCCCTCTACACTGAAGCTTTCTTT
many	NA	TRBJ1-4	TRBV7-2	CASSLRSTNEKLFF	TGTGCCAGCAGCTTAAGGTCCACTAATGAAAAACTGTTTTTT
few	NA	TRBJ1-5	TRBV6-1	CASSPKGRNQPQHF	TGTGCCAGCAGCCCCAAGGGGCGCAATCAGCCCCAGCATTTT
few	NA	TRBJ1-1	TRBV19	CASSIKYLNTEAFF	TGTGCCAGTAGTATAAAGTACCTGAACACTGAAGCTTTCTTT
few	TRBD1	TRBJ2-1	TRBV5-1	CASSPLTGFGYNEQFF	TGCGCCAGCAGCCCACTGACAGGGTTTGGCTACAATGAGCAGTTCTTC